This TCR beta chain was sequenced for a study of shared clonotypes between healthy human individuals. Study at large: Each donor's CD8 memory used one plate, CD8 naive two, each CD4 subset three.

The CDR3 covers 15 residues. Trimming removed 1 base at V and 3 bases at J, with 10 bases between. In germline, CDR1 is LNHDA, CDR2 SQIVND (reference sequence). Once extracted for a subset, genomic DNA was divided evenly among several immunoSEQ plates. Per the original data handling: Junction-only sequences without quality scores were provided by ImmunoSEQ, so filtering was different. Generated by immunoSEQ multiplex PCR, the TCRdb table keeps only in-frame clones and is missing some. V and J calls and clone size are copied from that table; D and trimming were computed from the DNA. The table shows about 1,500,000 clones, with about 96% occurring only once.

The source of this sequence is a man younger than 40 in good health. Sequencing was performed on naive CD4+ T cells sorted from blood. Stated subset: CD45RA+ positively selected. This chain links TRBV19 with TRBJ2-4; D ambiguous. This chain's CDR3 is CASSIVGLGKNIQYF. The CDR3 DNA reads TGTGCCAGTAGTATAGTAGGTCTAGGCAAAAACATTCAGTACTTC. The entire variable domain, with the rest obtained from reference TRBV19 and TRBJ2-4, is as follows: DGGITQSPKYLFRKEGQNVTLSCEQNLNHDAMYWYRQDPGQGLRLIYYSQIVNDFQKGDIAEGYSVSREKKESFPLTVTSAQKNPTAFYLCASSIVGLGKNIQYFGAGTRLSVL.